This TCR beta chain is drawn from a study of T-cell memory formation after mild COVID-19. Whole-study results and caveats: SARS-CoV-2 specificity was not confirmed for second-wave clones peaking on day 37. Some responding clones appeared in pre-infection memory, suggesting cross-reactive memory joined. The main location of contracting CD4+ clones was CM and EM, and that of contracting CD8+ clones was EMRA.

Germline V gene lookup returns CDR1 SGHDT and CDR2 YYEEEE. This CDR3 region has 16 residues. Trimming pared 3 bases from V and 1 base from J, leaving 16 bases between. This clonotype was found a few times. Its antigen is currently unknown. Constant-segment primers and 5'RACE yielded cDNA libraries for TCR alpha and TCR beta, each carrying sample barcodes and UMIs. TCRdb passed the 5' RACE reads through MiXCR, listing each CDR3 protein once. The sample has approximately 350,000 distinct CDR3 sequences; 25% to 30% are singletons. This sequence joins TRBV5-6 and TRBJ1-1; no reliable D call. The material sequenced was PBMCs or a T cell subset sorted from them (not recorded which). The TCR originated in an adult woman who had mild COVID-19 (a few samples of this study predate the infection). Cell type and time point are not known. CDR3 DNA sequence: TGTGCCAGCAGCTCCCTCCGCAGGATAAAGAACACTGAAGCTTTCTTT. Its protein product is CASSSLRRIKNTEAFF. Using reference TRBV5-6 and TRBJ1-1 for the parts outside the CDR3, the full variable domain is DAGVTQSPTHLIKTRGQQVTLRCSPKSGHDTVSWYQQALGQGPQFIFQYYEEEERQRGNFPDRFSGHQFPNYSSELNVNALLLGDSALYLCASSSLRRIKNTEAFFGQGTRLTVV.